The TCR beta chain under discussion was sequenced for a study of blood T cell repertoires in COVID-19. V lost 3 bases to trimming and J lost 2 bases, with 11 bases between them. CDR3 length: 14 residues. Per the germline V gene, CDR1 is KGHSH and CDR2 is LQKENI. Produced via immunoSEQ multiplex PCR; TCRdb's table is partial and in-frame only. The sample gives about 74,000 clones, roughly 79% of which show up once; 20% to 25% is in the top ten. Material for sequencing was peripheral blood. J is TRBJ2-7 and V is TRBV18; D gene ambiguous. This receptor was identified in a man in his 70s with acute or convalescent COVID-19. CDR3 protein: CASSPPSRPYEQYF. CDR3 in DNA: TGTGCCAGCTCACCCCCCTCGCGGCCCTACGAGCAGTACTTC.